Listed below are T cell receptor beta chains from one sample, sequenced in a study of blood T cell repertoires in COVID-19. Libraries were prepared by immunoSEQ multiplex PCR; TCRdb keeps only in-frame clonotypes and omits some of them. The table records more than 85,000 clones, 70% to 90% of them present only once. The sample consisted of peripheral blood. These TCRs come from a man in his 70s with acute or convalescent COVID-19. Each CDR3 is given with its conserved first and last residue. The order of the fields is CDR3 protein, CDR3 DNA, clone size, J gene, V gene, D gene. D genes are given only for firm matches. Clone size is shown for a subset of rows, as once, few, many or a class of expanded clone.

CDR3aa: CASSLQGDRGRGYTF; CDR3nt: TGTGCCAGCAGCCTCCAAGGGGACAGGGGGCGAGGCTACACCTTC; abundance: .; j_gene: TRBJ1-2; v_gene: TRBV3-1/TRBV3-2; d_gene: TRBD1
CDR3aa: CASSPPWTGGEKLFF; CDR3nt: TGCGCCAGCAGCCCTCCCTGGACAGGGGGGGAAAAACTGTTTTTT; abundance: .; j_gene: TRBJ1-4; v_gene: TRBV4-1; d_gene: TRBD1
CDR3aa: CASEQLGQPSNQPQHF; CDR3nt: TGTGCCAGTGAGCAGTTGGGCCAACCTAGCAATCAGCCCCAGCATTTT; abundance: .; j_gene: TRBJ1-5; v_gene: TRBV19; d_gene: .
CDR3aa: CASSYIGQGDSPLHF; CDR3nt: TGTGCCAGCAGTTACATCGGACAGGGGGATTCACCCCTCCACTTT; abundance: .; j_gene: TRBJ1-6; v_gene: TRBV6-5; d_gene: TRBD1
CDR3aa: CSATLLDEQFF; CDR3nt: TGCAGTGCAACTCTCCTGGATGAGCAGTTCTTC; abundance: .; j_gene: TRBJ2-1; v_gene: TRBV20-1; d_gene: .
CDR3aa: CASSFGQGEQFF; CDR3nt: TGTGCCAGCAGCTTCGGACAAGGTGAGCAGTTCTTC; abundance: .; j_gene: TRBJ2-1; v_gene: TRBV11-2; d_gene: .
CDR3aa: CASSKDRGRETQYF; CDR3nt: TGTGCCAGCAGCAAGGACAGGGGTAGGGAGACCCAGTACTTC; abundance: .; j_gene: TRBJ2-5; v_gene: TRBV5-4; d_gene: TRBD1
CDR3aa: CASSQDRVLSPLHF; CDR3nt: TGTGCCAGCAGCCAAGATAGAGTTCTCTCACCCCTCCACTTT; abundance: .; j_gene: TRBJ1-6; v_gene: TRBV3-1/TRBV3-2; d_gene: .
CDR3aa: CASSPLQEKLFF; CDR3nt: TGTGCCAGTAGCCCCTTACAGGAAAAACTGTTTTTT; abundance: .; j_gene: TRBJ1-4; v_gene: TRBV19; d_gene: .
CDR3aa: CASSFRTGVGEETQYF; CDR3nt: TGTGCCAGCAGCTTTCGGACAGGGGTTGGGGAAGAGACCCAGTACTTC; abundance: once; j_gene: TRBJ2-5; v_gene: TRBV7-9; d_gene: TRBD1
CDR3aa: CASSSLAGGNNEQFF; CDR3nt: TGTGCCAGCAGCTCACTAGCGGGGGGAAACAATGAGCAGTTCTTC; abundance: .; j_gene: TRBJ2-1; v_gene: TRBV11-1; d_gene: TRBD2
CDR3aa: CASSSALGGIDTQYF; CDR3nt: TGTGCCAGCAGCTCCGCTTTGGGGGGGATAGATACGCAGTATTTT; abundance: .; j_gene: TRBJ2-3; v_gene: TRBV4-2; d_gene: TRBD2
CDR3aa: CASSLDTRGTGELFF; CDR3nt: TGTGCCAGCAGCTTAGATACACGGGGCACCGGGGAGCTGTTTTTT; abundance: few; j_gene: TRBJ2-2; v_gene: TRBV11-3; d_gene: .
CDR3aa: CASSLSTGGVYGYTF; CDR3nt: TGTGCCAGCAGTTTATCGACAGGGGGCGTCTATGGCTACACCTTC; abundance: once; j_gene: TRBJ1-2; v_gene: TRBV27; d_gene: TRBD1
CDR3aa: CASSKEGGLSYEQYF; CDR3nt: TGTGCCAGCAGCAAGGAAGGGGGCTTATCCTACGAGCAGTACTTC; abundance: .; j_gene: TRBJ2-7; v_gene: TRBV7-2; d_gene: TRBD1
CDR3aa: CASSKTPGGKNIQYF; CDR3nt: TGTGCCAGCAGCAAAACCCCGGGAGGCAAAAACATTCAGTACTTC; abundance: .; j_gene: TRBJ2-4; v_gene: TRBV7-2; d_gene: TRBD2
CDR3aa: CASSLDGLQETQYF; CDR3nt: TGTGCCAGCAGCCTGGACGGACTGCAAGAGACCCAGTACTTC; abundance: once; j_gene: TRBJ2-5; v_gene: TRBV5-6; d_gene: .
CDR3aa: CASSLGGPPGNYGYTF; CDR3nt: TGTGCCAGCTCCCTTGGAGGGCCACCAGGGAACTATGGCTACACCTTC; abundance: once; j_gene: TRBJ1-2; v_gene: TRBV27; d_gene: .
CDR3aa: CASSTNSLGTDTQYF; CDR3nt: TGTGCCAGCAGCACCAACTCTCTCGGGACAGATACGCAGTATTTT; abundance: once; j_gene: TRBJ2-3; v_gene: TRBV9; d_gene: .
CDR3aa: CASSPRGERLEAFF; CDR3nt: TGTGCCAGCAGCCCCAGGGGGGAAAGACTTGAAGCTTTCTTT; abundance: .; j_gene: TRBJ1-1; v_gene: TRBV5-4; d_gene: TRBD1
CDR3aa: CASSHYRGDTQYF; CDR3nt: TGTGCCAGCAGCCATTACCGGGGGGATACGCAGTATTTT; abundance: once; j_gene: TRBJ2-3; v_gene: TRBV4-2; d_gene: .
CDR3aa: CASSQDLNGQPQHF; CDR3nt: TGTGCCAGCAGTCAAGATCTCAACGGTCAGCCCCAGCATTTT; abundance: .; j_gene: TRBJ1-5; v_gene: TRBV28; d_gene: .
CDR3aa: CASSFQGGENTEAFF; CDR3nt: TGCGCCAGCAGCTTTCAGGGCGGGGAGAACACTGAAGCTTTCTTT; abundance: once; j_gene: TRBJ1-1; v_gene: TRBV5-1; d_gene: .
CDR3aa: CASSLANGAGKTQYF; CDR3nt: TGCGCCAGCAGCTTGGCCAATGGGGCTGGGAAGACCCAGTACTTC; abundance: .; j_gene: TRBJ2-5; v_gene: TRBV5-1; d_gene: .
CDR3aa: CASSQLGQRYGYTF; CDR3nt: TGTGCCAGCAGCCAGTTGGGACAGAGATATGGCTACACCTTC; abundance: .; j_gene: TRBJ1-2; v_gene: TRBV11-2; d_gene: TRBD1
CDR3aa: CASSLFVRAKNIQYF; CDR3nt: TGTGCCAGCAGTTTATTCGTGCGGGCCAAAAACATTCAGTACTTC; abundance: .; j_gene: TRBJ2-4; v_gene: TRBV28; d_gene: .
CDR3aa: CASSRNREQPQHF; CDR3nt: TGTGCCAGCAGCCGGAACAGGGAACAGCCCCAGCATTTT; abundance: .; j_gene: TRBJ1-5; v_gene: TRBV5-8; d_gene: .
CDR3aa: CASSQGQNSPLHF; CDR3nt: TGTGCCAGCAGCCAAGGACAGAATTCACCCCTCCACTTT; abundance: .; j_gene: TRBJ1-6; v_gene: TRBV5-4; d_gene: .
CDR3aa: CASSEVAQGRWIQANYGYTF; CDR3nt: TGTGCCAGCAGTGAAGTGGCCCAGGGCAGATGGATACAAGCTAACTATGGCTACACCTTC; abundance: once; j_gene: TRBJ1-2; v_gene: TRBV6-1; d_gene: .
CDR3aa: CAWSRTSGANTGELFF; CDR3nt: TGTGCCTGGAGTAGAACTAGCGGGGCCAACACCGGGGAGCTGTTTTTT; abundance: .; j_gene: TRBJ2-2; v_gene: TRBV30; d_gene: TRBD2
CDR3aa: CASSMGTMEKLFF; CDR3nt: TGTGCCAGCAGCATGGGGACAATGGAAAAACTGTTTTTT; abundance: .; j_gene: TRBJ1-4; v_gene: TRBV5-5; d_gene: .
CDR3aa: CASMNTLNTEAFF; CDR3nt: TGTGCCAGTATGAACACCCTCAACACTGAAGCTTTCTTT; abundance: .; j_gene: TRBJ1-1; v_gene: TRBV19; d_gene: .
CDR3aa: CASSPGLAGYTDTQYF; CDR3nt: TGTGCCAGCAGTCCGGGACTAGCGGGGTACACAGATACGCAGTATTTT; abundance: few; j_gene: TRBJ2-3; v_gene: TRBV27; d_gene: TRBD2
CDR3aa: CASSDRSSSYEQYF; CDR3nt: TGTGCCAGCAGCGACAGATCGAGCTCCTACGAGCAGTACTTC; abundance: .; j_gene: TRBJ2-7; v_gene: TRBV27; d_gene: .
CDR3aa: CASSFHTSGGYEQYF; CDR3nt: TGTGCCAGCAGCTTCCACACTAGCGGAGGCTACGAGCAGTACTTC; abundance: .; j_gene: TRBJ2-7; v_gene: TRBV13; d_gene: TRBD2
CDR3aa: CASSYSVGQPQHF; CDR3nt: TGTGCCAGCAGTTACTCGGTCGGGCAGCCCCAGCATTTT; abundance: .; j_gene: TRBJ1-5; v_gene: TRBV6-6; d_gene: .
CDR3aa: CSVAPSQDTEAFF; CDR3nt: TGCAGCGTTGCCCCTTCCCAGGACACTGAAGCTTTCTTT; abundance: .; j_gene: TRBJ1-1; v_gene: TRBV29-1; d_gene: .
CDR3aa: CASSSASGGARAKNIQYF; CDR3nt: TGTGCCAGCAGTTCCGCATCAGGAGGGGCGAGAGCCAAAAACATTCAGTACTTC; abundance: .; j_gene: TRBJ2-4; v_gene: TRBV28; d_gene: .
CDR3aa: CASSWGDYSNQPQHF; CDR3nt: TGCGCCAGCAGCTGGGGAGATTATAGCAATCAGCCCCAGCATTTT; abundance: .; j_gene: TRBJ1-5; v_gene: TRBV5-1; d_gene: .
CDR3aa: CASSAVRLETQYF; CDR3nt: TGTGCCAGCAGTGCTGTCCGACTAGAGACCCAGTACTTC; abundance: .; j_gene: TRBJ2-5; v_gene: TRBV2; d_gene: .
CDR3aa: CASSFLASGGDGEFF; CDR3nt: TGTGCCAGCAGTTTTTTGGCTAGCGGGGGGGATGGGGAGTTCTTC; abundance: .; j_gene: TRBJ2-1; v_gene: TRBV28; d_gene: TRBD2